The 15 T cell receptor beta chains reported below all come from one sample, sequenced in a study of blood T cell repertoires in COVID-19. Profiled with immunoSEQ multiplex PCR; TCRdb holds only in-frame clones, not every one. The sample consists of more than 100,000 clones, less than 75% of them appearing once. What was sequenced was peripheral blood. Source of these receptors: a human donor with acute or convalescent COVID-19. The donor label of this sample is uncertain.

This clone was observed a few times. The CDR3 protein is CASRLDRSTGELFF. The CDR3 DNA sequence: TGTGCCAGTAGATTGGACAGAAGCACCGGGGAGCTGTTTTTT. This rearrangement joins TRBV19 to TRBJ2-2, with D maybe TRBD1 (6 bases). With 6 bases removed from V and 4 bases from J, the gap between germline ends came to 12 bases. Germline V gives CDR1 LNHDA, CDR2 SQIVND (reference sequence). The CDR3 is made up of 14 amino acids.

This clone has more than one count but fewer than ten. The rearrangement joins TRBV24-1 to TRBJ2-3; 7 bases are a match to TRBD2. V was pared by 5 bases and J by 2 bases, with 6 bases of the junction left unmatched. Per germline, CDR1 KGHDR and CDR2 SFDVKD. The CDR3 loop spans 15 amino acids. The CDR3 sequence is CATSVGRGYTDTQYF. DNA of the CDR3: TGTGCCACCAGTGTGGGGCGGGGGTACACAGATACGCAGTATTTT.

The chain recombines TRBV18 with TRBJ1-4; D gene ambiguous. The CDR3 is made up of 15 amino acids. CDR1 is KGHSH, CDR2 LQKENI, per germline. V was clipped by 2 bases and J by 7 bases, with 14 bases between them. This chain's CDR3 is CASSPDTGGGEKLFF. For the CDR3, the DNA is TGTGCCAGCTCACCAGATACGGGCGGAGGTGAAAAACTGTTTTTT. Using reference TRBV18 and TRBJ1-4 for the parts outside the CDR3, the full variable domain is NAGVMQNPRHLVRRRGQEARLRCSPMKGHSHVYWYRQLPEEGLKFMVYLQKENIIDESGMPKERFSAEFPKEGPSILRIQQVVRGDSAAYFCASSPDTGGGEKLFFGSGTQLSVL.

Here the CDR3 reads CASSPQITNTEAFF. As DNA, the CDR3 is TGTGCCAGCAGCCCCCAGATAACGAACACTGAAGCTTTCTTT. This sequence joins TRBV3-1 (or the pseudogene TRBV3-2) and TRBJ1-1; D gene uncertain. CDR1 and CDR2 from the germline V gene are LGHDT and YNNKEL (reference sequence). CDR3 size: 14 residues. V was clipped by 4 bases and J by 1 base, with 10 bases between them.

The chain links TRBV29-1 to TRBJ2-1; D might be TRBD2 (6 bases). Trimming took 5 bases from V and 0 from J, leaving 17 bases between them. CDR1 is SQVTM and CDR2 is ANQGSEA in the germline V gene. The CDR3 length is 16 residues. As DNA, the CDR3 is TGCAGCGTTAATCGGAGGGACTTGAGCTCCTACAATGAGCAGTTCTTC. Encoded protein: CSVNRRDLSSYNEQFF.

The chain recombines TRBV18 with TRBJ1-3; tentative D call: TRBD1 (5 bases). The CDR3 totals 16 residues. Per the germline V gene, CDR1 is KGHSH and CDR2 is LQKENI. V lost 1 base to trimming and J lost 2 bases, with 12 bases between them. CDR3 in amino acids: CASSPLGQGAGNTIYF. The CDR3 DNA reads TGTGCCAGCTCACCACTGGGGCAAGGTGCTGGAAACACCATATATTTT.

This clone occurred a few times. J is TRBJ1-4 and V is TRBV30, with D possibly being TRBD1 (5 bases). The germline CDR1 and CDR2 sequences are GTSNPN and SVGIG (reference sequence). Trimming stripped 3 bases from V and 0 bases from J, with 17 bases between. This CDR3 has 17 amino acids. In DNA, the CDR3 is TGTGCCTGGAGCCCCTCTCTCCAGGGCTCAACTAATGAAAAACTGTTTTTT. Protein product: CAWSPSLQGSTNEKLFF.

The chain combines TRBV11-2 with TRBJ2-5, with a tentative D call TRBD1 (5 bases). With 2 bases removed from V and 2 bases from J, the gap between germline ends came to 12 bases. The CDR3 runs 15 residues. Germline V CDR1 and CDR2: SGHAT, FQNNGV. CDR3 sequence: CASSLSWGLQETQYF. The CDR3 DNA is TGTGCCAGCAGCTTATCCTGGGGCCTACAAGAGACCCAGTACTTC.

This chain connects TRBV15 to TRBJ1-2, with 7 bases aligning to TRBD1. The CDR3 totals 12 residues. Germline CDR1 reads LNHNV; CDR2 reads YYDKDF (reference sequence). Trimming cost V 3 bases and J 6 bases; bases outside gene matches: 1. CDR3 in amino acids: CATSSGQDGYTF. The DNA for the CDR3 is TGTGCCACCAGCAGCGGACAGGATGGCTACACCTTC.

There are a few counts of this clone. The chain has TRBV7-2 and TRBJ2-3; D remains unclear. Trimming took off 5 bases at V and 4 bases at J, with 7 bases between the two ends. The length of the CDR3 is 12 residues. The V gene's germline CDR1 is SGHTA and CDR2 FQGNSA. The CDR3 loop reads CASSRFADTQYF. CDR3 sequence (DNA): TGTGCCAGCAGCCGGTTCGCAGATACGCAGTATTTT.

The CDR3 reads CASSLAAGGTEAFF. As DNA, the CDR3 is TGTGCCAGCAGCTTAGCCGCCGGGGGCACTGAAGCTTTCTTT. This chain connects TRBV7-6 to TRBJ1-1, with D tentatively TRBD1 (5 bases). The CDR3 is made up of 14 amino acids. Per germline, CDR1 SGHVS and CDR2 FNYEAQ. The ends were cut back, 0 bases at V and 4 bases at J, with 9 bases in the middle.

The rearrangement links TRBV7-9 to TRBJ1-1, with D maybe TRBD1 (5 bases). V lost 1 base and J lost 0, with 15 bases in between. Germline CDR1 and CDR2: SEHNR and FQNEAQ (reference sequence). This CDR3 comprises 17 residues. The chain's CDR3 is CASSLVKGSLMNTEAFF. In DNA, the CDR3 is TGTGCCAGCAGCTTAGTCAAGGGGTCACTTATGAACACTGAAGCTTTCTTT.

The chain recombines TRBV10-1 with TRBJ2-7; D not certain. This CDR3 has 11 residues. Trimming took 10 bases from V and 6 from J, leaving 13 bases between them. From germline, CDR1 is WNHNN and CDR2 SYGVQD (reference sequence). The CDR3 region is CATPPQAEQYV. CDR3 bases: TGCGCCACCCCCCCCCAGGCCGAGCAGTACGTC.

As for this clone: Additional DNA sequences in this sample encode the identical CDR3. The V and J genes are TRBV28 and TRBJ1-2; D is unresolved. CDR1 is MDHEN and CDR2 is SYDVKM in the germline V gene. This CDR3 is built from 13 residues. Trimming shortened V by 3 bases and J by 2 bases, and 7 bases separated the two germline ends. The CDR3 bases are TGTGCCAGCAGTTTGGGCGGGAACTATGGCTACACCTTC. Translation gives CASSLGGNYGYTF.

The chain is built from TRBV30 and TRBJ1-6; perhaps TRBD1 as D (5 bases). The V gene's germline CDR1 is GTSNPN and CDR2 SVGIG (reference sequence). Trimming took off 4 bases at V and 3 bases at J, with 13 bases between the two ends. CDR3 length: 15 residues. The DNA for the CDR3 is TGTGCCTGGACGGCACAGGCCGTCTATAATTCACCCCTCCACTTT. This gives the protein CAWTAQAVYNSPLHF.